The entry below describes one T cell receptor beta chain. With a J-beta primer mix and a sample-barcoded 5' primer, a second PCR ran about 7 to 12 cycles. TCRdb redid the calling of the 5' RACE reads with MiXCR, one entry per CDR3 protein. Of around 780,000 distinct CDR3 sequences listed, more than 55% are singletons. This sample stems from a study of blood T cells in healthy people across ages. The CDR3 extends over 13 amino acids. Germline V gives CDR1 SEHNR, CDR2 FQNEAQ (reference sequence). The receptor was isolated from a man aged 35-49 years in good health. The genes are TRBV7-9 and TRBJ2-4; a weak D match, TRBD1 (5 bases). The DNA end favors TRBJ2-7, so the J call may be wrong. Sample: blood. CDR3 residues: CASSYATDGEQYF. The CDR3 DNA sequence: TGTGCCAGCAGCTACGCGACAGACGGCGAGCAGTACTTC.